This TCR beta chain was profiled in a study of cytomegalovirus exposure and HLA in healthy donors. Whole-study results and caveats: The dataset shows that most TCR sequences were rare, while some public TCRs occurred in many donors. Listed as cytomegalovirus-associated were over 150 TCR beta chains. According to a subsequent analysis, TCR clusters from the first cohort were inclined to appear together in the 120 validation repertoires. Published work reported that the classifier diagnosed cytomegalovirus status with high specificity and sensitivity.

Concerning this clone itself: Its antigen is not known.

Only in-frame clones appear in the TCRdb table, and some are missing; sequencing was by immunoSEQ multiplex PCR. This repertoire shows approximately 49,000 clones, approximately 90% found once; its top ten account for under 1.5%. Trimming at V came to 5 bases and at J to 4 bases, leaving 2 bases not matched to a gene. Germline lookup yields CDR1 SGHTA and CDR2 FQGTGA. There are 14 residues in the CDR3. The receptor comes from a man between 18 and 29 years old in good health and CMV-seronegative. The chain is built from TRBV7-3 and TRBJ2-6; 7 bases align to TRBD1. What was sequenced was PBMCs. In DNA, the CDR3 is TGTGCCAGCAGCCTACAGGGGGGGGCCAACGTCCTGACTTTC. The encoded protein is CASSLQGGANVLTF. The entire variable domain, with the rest obtained from reference TRBV7-3 and TRBJ2-6, is as follows: GAGVSQTPSNKVTEKGKYVELRCDPISGHTALYWYRQSLGQGPEFLIYFQGTGAADDSGLPNDRFFAVRPEGSVSTLKIQRTERGDSAVYLCASSLQGGANVLTFGAGSRLTVL.